This TCR beta chain was sequenced during a study of CD8 T cells in Susac syndrome. Study observations and caveats: The authors acknowledged that the study's TCR sequencing and HLA analysis involved relatively few individuals.

J gave up 0 bases and V 6 bases, and 9 bases lay outside the gene matches. The CDR3 covers 17 residues. Germline loops: CDR1 SEHNR, CDR2 FQNEAQ (reference sequence). A word on this clonotype: Its target is unknown.

Random-hexamer reverse transcription was applied to roughly 0.5 to 1 ug RNA. MiXCR, run by TCRdb on the immunoSEQ multiplex PCR reads, gives a single entry per CDR3 protein. The sample contains 150,000 to 250,000 distinct CDR3 sequences, about 95% of which appear only once. The sequence was collected from a human donor with multiple sclerosis. The chain couples TRBV7-9 to TRBJ2-1, with 9 nucleotides matching TRBD1. The sequenced sample was CD4+ T cells from PBMCs. CDR3 nucleotides: TGTGCCAGCAGGGGACGGACAGGGGATAGCTCCTACAATGAGCAGTTCTTC. It yields the protein CASRGRTGDSSYNEQFF.